Listed below are T cell receptor beta chains from one sample, sequenced in a study of blood T cell repertoires in COVID-19. Sequenced by immunoSEQ multiplex PCR; TCRdb stores in-frame clones only, minus some. There are 200,000 to 300,000 clones in the sample; less than 90% occur only once, and 4.2% lies in the top ten. The sample consisted of peripheral blood. These TCRs come from a man in his sixties with acute or convalescent COVID-19. CDR3s include the opening cysteine and the closing phenylalanine or tryptophan. D genes are given only for firm matches. Size is omitted from some rows. Given values are once, few, many or a class for expanded clones.

j_gene: TRBJ1-5; d_gene: NA; v_gene: TRBV27; abundance: NA; CDR3aa: CASSKTGTSNQPQHF; CDR3nt: TGTGCCAGCTCCAAGACAGGCACTAGCAATCAGCCCCAGCATTTT
j_gene: TRBJ1-6; d_gene: NA; v_gene: TRBV5-1; abundance: NA; CDR3aa: CASRQANNSPLHF; CDR3nt: TGCGCCAGCCGACAGGCTAATAATTCACCCCTCCACTTT
j_gene: TRBJ2-2; d_gene: NA; v_gene: TRBV7-3; abundance: NA; CDR3aa: CALMGGPGTGELFF; CDR3nt: TGTGCCCTGATGGGGGGTCCGGGCACCGGGGAGCTGTTTTTT
j_gene: TRBJ1-2; d_gene: NA; v_gene: TRBV4-3; abundance: NA; CDR3aa: CASSQGQDPISYTF; CDR3nt: TGCGCCAGCAGCCAAGGACAGGACCCTATTAGCTACACCTTC
j_gene: TRBJ2-7; d_gene: TRBD1; v_gene: TRBV10-3; abundance: many; CDR3aa: CAISSPTGWAYEQYF; CDR3nt: TGTGCCATCAGCAGTCCGACAGGGTGGGCCTACGAGCAGTACTTC
j_gene: TRBJ2-2; d_gene: TRBD1; v_gene: TRBV5-1; abundance: once; CDR3aa: CASSLGQSPNTGELFF; CDR3nt: TGCGCCAGCAGCCTGGGACAGTCACCGAACACCGGGGAGCTGTTTTTT
j_gene: TRBJ2-5; d_gene: TRBD2; v_gene: TRBV28; abundance: NA; CDR3aa: CASSPPLAGRAQKTQYF; CDR3nt: TGTGCCAGCAGTCCACCTCTAGCAGGGAGGGCTCAGAAGACCCAGTACTTC
j_gene: TRBJ2-1; d_gene: TRBD2; v_gene: TRBV6-5; abundance: NA; CDR3aa: CASSYSVAGPYNEQFF; CDR3nt: TGTGCCAGCAGTTACTCGGTAGCGGGCCCCTACAATGAGCAGTTCTTC
j_gene: TRBJ2-7; d_gene: TRBD1; v_gene: TRBV4-2; abundance: NA; CDR3aa: CASSQDVTGWVEQYF; CDR3nt: TGTGCCAGCAGCCAAGATGTGACAGGGTGGGTCGAGCAGTACTTC
j_gene: TRBJ1-5; d_gene: NA; v_gene: TRBV6-1; abundance: NA; CDR3aa: CASSEARGINQPQHF; CDR3nt: TGTGCCAGCAGTGAAGCGAGGGGGATTAACCAGCCCCAGCATTTT
j_gene: TRBJ2-5; d_gene: NA; v_gene: TRBV11-2; abundance: NA; CDR3aa: CASSLVQIQETQYF; CDR3nt: TGTGCCAGCAGCTTAGTCCAGATCCAAGAGACCCAGTACTTC
j_gene: TRBJ2-7; d_gene: TRBD1; v_gene: TRBV3-1/TRBV3-2; abundance: NA; CDR3aa: CASSQEGDRTQYF; CDR3nt: TGTGCCAGCAGCCAAGAAGGGGACAGGACGCAGTACTTC
j_gene: TRBJ1-2; d_gene: NA; v_gene: TRBV6-6; abundance: NA; CDR3aa: CASSYSNPRTNYGYTF; CDR3nt: TGTGCCAGCAGTTACTCGAACCCCAGGACTAACTATGGCTACACCTTC
j_gene: TRBJ2-5; d_gene: NA; v_gene: TRBV9; abundance: NA; CDR3aa: CASSVGGNSETQYF; CDR3nt: TGTGCCAGCAGCGTTGGCGGGAATTCAGAGACCCAGTACTTC
j_gene: TRBJ2-7; d_gene: TRBD2; v_gene: TRBV5-6; abundance: NA; CDR3aa: CASSDGLAGFYEQYF; CDR3nt: TGTGCCAGCAGCGACGGACTAGCGGGATTCTACGAGCAGTACTTC
j_gene: TRBJ2-7; d_gene: TRBD2; v_gene: TRBV4-2; abundance: NA; CDR3aa: CASSQDLAGNSYEQYF; CDR3nt: TGTGCCAGCAGCCAAGACCTAGCGGGAAACTCCTACGAGCAGTACTTC
j_gene: TRBJ2-7; d_gene: NA; v_gene: TRBV10-3; abundance: NA; CDR3aa: CAIRLEGSYEQYF; CDR3nt: TGTGCCATCAGGCTGGAGGGATCCTACGAGCAGTACTTC
j_gene: TRBJ2-1; d_gene: TRBD2; v_gene: TRBV11-3; abundance: NA; CDR3aa: CASSLRLAGGDEQFF; CDR3nt: TGTGCCAGCAGCTTGAGACTAGCGGGAGGGGATGAGCAGTTCTTC
j_gene: TRBJ2-6; d_gene: NA; v_gene: TRBV19; abundance: NA; CDR3aa: CASKQVSSGANVLTF; CDR3nt: TGTGCCAGTAAGCAGGTCTCCTCTGGGGCCAACGTCCTGACTTTC
j_gene: TRBJ2-2; d_gene: NA; v_gene: TRBV11-2; abundance: NA; CDR3aa: CASSRQTGELFF; CDR3nt: TGTGCCAGCAGCAGACAGACCGGGGAGCTGTTTTTT
j_gene: TRBJ1-6; d_gene: TRBD1; v_gene: TRBV28; abundance: NA; CDR3aa: CASSSGTGAYNSPLHF; CDR3nt: TGTGCCAGCAGTTCCGGGACAGGGGCCTATAATTCACCCCTCCACTTT
j_gene: TRBJ2-1; d_gene: TRBD2; v_gene: TRBV19; abundance: NA; CDR3aa: CASSMGSGNNEQFF; CDR3nt: TGTGCCAGTAGTATGGGTAGCGGGAACAATGAGCAGTTCTTC
j_gene: TRBJ1-1; d_gene: NA; v_gene: TRBV18; abundance: NA; CDR3aa: CASSPPRARGTEAFF; CDR3nt: TGTGCCAGCTCACCACCGCGGGCGCGGGGCACTGAAGCTTTCTTT
j_gene: TRBJ2-7; d_gene: TRBD1; v_gene: TRBV30; abundance: few; CDR3aa: CAWSAGRQGVYEQYF; CDR3nt: TGTGCCTGGAGTGCGGGGAGACAGGGGGTTTACGAGCAGTACTTC
j_gene: TRBJ2-1; d_gene: NA; v_gene: TRBV5-4; abundance: NA; CDR3aa: CASSLYSVLGEQFF; CDR3nt: TGTGCCAGCAGCTTGTATAGCGTTCTGGGTGAGCAGTTCTTC
j_gene: TRBJ1-1; d_gene: TRBD1; v_gene: TRBV5-4; abundance: NA; CDR3aa: CASSLNRGDTEAFF; CDR3nt: TGTGCCAGCAGCTTAAACAGGGGTGACACTGAAGCTTTCTTT
j_gene: TRBJ1-5; d_gene: NA; v_gene: TRBV27; abundance: NA; CDR3aa: CASTGSNQPQHF; CDR3nt: TGTGCCAGCACAGGCTCCAATCAGCCCCAGCATTTT
j_gene: TRBJ2-1; d_gene: NA; v_gene: TRBV28; abundance: NA; CDR3aa: CASSFEVSEQFF; CDR3nt: TGTGCCAGCAGTTTCGAGGTTAGTGAGCAGTTCTTC
j_gene: TRBJ2-3; d_gene: TRBD1; v_gene: TRBV12-5; abundance: NA; CDR3aa: CASGSPSDRVADTQYF; CDR3nt: TGTGCTAGTGGTTCCCCCTCTGACAGGGTTGCAGATACGCAGTATTTT
j_gene: TRBJ2-5; d_gene: TRBD2; v_gene: TRBV6-6; abundance: NA; CDR3aa: CASRRSGTSGQETQYF; CDR3nt: TGTGCCAGCAGGCGATCCGGGACTAGCGGGCAAGAGACCCAGTACTTC
j_gene: TRBJ2-7; d_gene: NA; v_gene: TRBV7-9; abundance: NA; CDR3aa: CASSSLSEQYF; CDR3nt: TGTGCCAGCAGCTCTCTGTCCGAGCAGTACTTC
j_gene: TRBJ2-2; d_gene: TRBD1; v_gene: TRBV2; abundance: few; CDR3aa: CASRKGTGGAAGELFF; CDR3nt: TGTGCCAGCAGAAAGGGGACAGGGGGCGCGGCCGGGGAGCTGTTTTTT
j_gene: TRBJ2-7; d_gene: NA; v_gene: TRBV6-5; abundance: once; CDR3aa: CASSYGSPYEQYF; CDR3nt: TGTGCCAGCAGTTACGGCAGTCCCTACGAGCAGTACTTC
j_gene: TRBJ2-7; d_gene: NA; v_gene: TRBV3-1/TRBV3-2; abundance: NA; CDR3aa: CASSPTPTGYYEQYF; CDR3nt: TGTGCCAGCAGCCCGACTCCTACGGGGTACTACGAGCAGTACTTC
j_gene: TRBJ2-1; d_gene: NA; v_gene: TRBV10-1; abundance: NA; CDR3aa: CASSELTTPGDEQFF; CDR3nt: TGCGCCAGCAGTGAGTTGACTACTCCCGGGGATGAGCAGTTCTTC
j_gene: TRBJ2-1; d_gene: TRBD2; v_gene: TRBV27; abundance: NA; CDR3aa: CASISRPGGPYEQFF; CDR3nt: TGTGCCAGCATTTCGCGGCCGGGAGGGCCCTATGAGCAGTTCTTC
j_gene: TRBJ1-2; d_gene: TRBD1; v_gene: TRBV2; abundance: NA; CDR3aa: CASSGQGNYGYTF; CDR3nt: TGTGCCAGCAGCGGACAGGGGAACTATGGCTACACCTTC
j_gene: TRBJ2-7; d_gene: NA; v_gene: TRBV5-1; abundance: NA; CDR3aa: CASSTDSYSSYEQYF; CDR3nt: TGCGCCAGCAGCACCGACAGCTATAGCTCCTACGAGCAGTACTTC
j_gene: TRBJ2-7; d_gene: TRBD2; v_gene: TRBV18; abundance: NA; CDR3aa: CASSPGLAGGSPYEQYF; CDR3nt: TGTGCCAGCTCACCGGGACTAGCGGGGGGGAGTCCCTACGAGCAGTACTTC
j_gene: TRBJ1-1; d_gene: NA; v_gene: TRBV5-1; abundance: NA; CDR3aa: CASSHGTTNTEAFF; CDR3nt: TGCGCCAGCAGCCACGGGACAACGAACACTGAAGCTTTCTTT
j_gene: TRBJ1-5; d_gene: NA; v_gene: TRBV28; abundance: NA; CDR3aa: CASRQGYQPQHF; CDR3nt: TGTGCCAGCAGGCAGGGGTATCAGCCCCAGCATTTT